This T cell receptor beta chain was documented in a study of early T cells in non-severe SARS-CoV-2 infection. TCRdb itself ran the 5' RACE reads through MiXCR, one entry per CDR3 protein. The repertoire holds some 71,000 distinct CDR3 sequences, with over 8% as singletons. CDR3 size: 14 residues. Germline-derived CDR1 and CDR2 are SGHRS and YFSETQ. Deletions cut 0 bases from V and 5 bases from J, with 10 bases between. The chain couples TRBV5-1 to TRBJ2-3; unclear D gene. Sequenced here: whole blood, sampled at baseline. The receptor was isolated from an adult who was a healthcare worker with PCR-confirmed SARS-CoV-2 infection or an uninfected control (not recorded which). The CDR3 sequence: CASSLDALRDTQYF. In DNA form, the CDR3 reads TGCGCCAGCAGCTTGGATGCTCTGAGAGATACGCAGTATTTT.